Only a few counts were recorded for the clone carrying this TCR beta chain. Its antigen is as yet unknown. CDR1 and CDR2 (germline): SGHRS, YFSETQ. This CDR3 spans 14 amino acids. Trimming cost V 4 bases and J 8 bases, with 15 bases left between them. The entry originates in a study of blood T cells in healthy people across ages. Study outcomes and limitations: Unsorted PBMC input precluded a conclusive naive versus antigen-experienced comparison.

With a J-beta primer mix and a sample-barcoded 5' primer, a second PCR ran about 6 to 11 cycles. TCRdb ran MiXCR on the 5' RACE reads and lists one entry per CDR3 protein. The table lists some 800,000 distinct CDR3 sequences, roughly 25% of them singletons. The sample providers were healthy Caucasian people from Russia, aged about 6 to 95. Each individual donor underwent a draw of 8.5 to 10 milliliters of peripheral blood. This sample also appeared in a second study, on T cells of mothers and their children. That work states: Slightly, though not significantly, more overlap was seen in related than in unrelated mother-child pairs.

This receptor was taken from a boy aged 5-17 years in good health. Sequencing was carried out using blood. V and J are TRBV5-1 and TRBJ1-4, with D uncertain. CDR3 loop: CASSREPEREKLFF. CDR3 DNA sequence: TGCGCCAGCAGCCGGGAACCAGAAAGAGAAAAACTGTTTTTT. The full variable domain, in which reference TRBV5-1 and TRBJ1-4 provide the parts outside the CDR3, is KAGVTQTPRYLIKTRGQQVTLSCSPISGHRSVSWYQQTPGQGLQFLFEYFSETQRNKGNFPGRFSGRQFSNSRSEMNVSTLELGDSALYLCASSREPEREKLFFGSGTQLSVL.